The 2 T cell receptor beta chains reported below all come from one sample, sequenced in a study of CD8 T cells in Susac syndrome. Reverse transcription of roughly 0.5 to 1 ug RNA was carried out with random hexamers. TCRdb reanalysed the immunoSEQ multiplex PCR reads using MiXCR and keeps one entry per CDR3 protein. This table holds a few hundred thousand distinct CDR3 sequences, approximately 84% found once. The sample taken for sequencing was CD8+ T cells from PBMCs. The receptors here all came from a human donor with multiple sclerosis.

The chain couples TRBV28 to TRBJ2-7; D unclear. Germline lookup yields CDR1 MDHEN and CDR2 SYDVKM. Trimming stripped 7 bases from V and 5 bases from J, with 21 bases between. CDR3 length equals 15 residues. In nucleotides, the CDR3 is TGTGCCAGCAAACCCAGTCGAGGCCTTAGGCACGAGCAGTACTTC. Residues: CASKPSRGLRHEQYF.

The chain has TRBV7-9 and TRBJ2-3, with D tentatively TRBD1 or TRBD2 (5 bases each). Trimming removed 5 bases at V and 2 bases at J, with 14 bases between. CDR1 is SEHNR and CDR2 is FQNEAQ in the germline V gene (reference sequence). There are 15 residues in the CDR3. The CDR3, as DNA: TGTGCCAGCAGCAGCCCTGGGGGAGACACAGATACGCAGTATTTT. Translated, it gives CASSSPGGDTDTQYF.